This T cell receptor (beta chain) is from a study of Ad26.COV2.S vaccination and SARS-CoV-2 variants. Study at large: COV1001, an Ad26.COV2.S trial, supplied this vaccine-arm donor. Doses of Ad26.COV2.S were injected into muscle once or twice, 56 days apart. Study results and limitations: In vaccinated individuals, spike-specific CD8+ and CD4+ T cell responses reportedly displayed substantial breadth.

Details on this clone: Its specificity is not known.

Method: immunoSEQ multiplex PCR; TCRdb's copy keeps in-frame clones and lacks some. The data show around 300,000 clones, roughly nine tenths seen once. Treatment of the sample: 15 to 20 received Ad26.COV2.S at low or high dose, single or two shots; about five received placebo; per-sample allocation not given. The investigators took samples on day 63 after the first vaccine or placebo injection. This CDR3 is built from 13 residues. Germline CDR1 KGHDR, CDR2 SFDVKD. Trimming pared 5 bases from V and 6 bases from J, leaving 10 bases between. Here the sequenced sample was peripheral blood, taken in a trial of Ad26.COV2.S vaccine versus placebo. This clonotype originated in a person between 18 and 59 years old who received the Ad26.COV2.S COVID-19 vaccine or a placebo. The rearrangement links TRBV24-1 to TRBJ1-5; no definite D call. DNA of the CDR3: TGTGCCACCAGTGTAGGCTTCGGTCAGCCCCAGCATTTT. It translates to CATSVGFGQPQHF.